Shown below are 30 T cell receptor beta chains from a single sample sequenced in a study of neurological immune-mediated disorders (dated by TCRdb to between 2018 and 2021). Libraries were constructed by 5' RACE. Sequencing used an Illumina HiSeq 2500. The public reads were run again by TCRdb, first through fastp at Q25 and then through MiXCR, and only productive beta chains were kept. Every distinct CDR3 protein forms one entry, paired with its most common genes and DNA. This sample comprises about 50,000 distinct CDR3 sequences, around 17% of them detected only once. The biggest ten clones account for 4.4% of the sample. What was sequenced was PBMCs. These receptors were taken from a man aged 60-69 years in good health.

In this sample, this clonotype turned up a few times. J is TRBJ2-7 and V is TRBV28; 7 bases agree with TRBD1. Germline V gene data show CDR1 as MDHEN and CDR2 as SYDVKM. The trim removed 4 bases at V and 6 bases at J, leaving 9 bases unmatched. CDR3 length equals 14 residues. Written as DNA, the CDR3 is TGTGCCAGCAGTTCACAGGGGTTCGCGTCCGAGCAGTACTTC. It yields the protein CASSSQGFASEQYF.

This clonotype was found many times. The chain is built from TRBV20-1 and TRBJ2-7; TRBD2 matches at 16 bases. Germline lookup yields CDR1 DFQATT and CDR2 SNEGSKA (reference sequence). Trimming removed 6 bases from V and 9 bases from J; junction bases left unmatched: 8. CDR3 length: 14 residues. The CDR3 DNA follows: TGCAGTGCCGAAGCCGGGACTAGCGGGAGGGCGCAGTACTTC. Protein sequence: CSAEAGTSGRAQYF.

The sample holds one count of this clonotype. The genes are TRBV5-4 and TRBJ2-2; TRBD2 agrees at 10 bases. Germline CDR1 SGHNT, CDR2 YYREEE (reference sequence). V lost 4 bases and J lost 2; bases outside the gene matches: 8. The CDR3 runs 17 residues. CDR3 DNA: TGTGCCAGCAGCCCAACTAGCGGGATGACTAACACCGGGGAGCTGTTTTTT. The encoded protein is CASSPTSGMTNTGELFF.

This clonotype was counted ten times or more. The chain's CDR3 is CASSFARQQETQYF. In DNA form, the CDR3 reads TGTGCCAGCAGTTTTGCCAGACAGCAAGAGACCCAGTACTTC. V usage is TRBV27 and J usage is TRBJ2-5; D may be TRBD1 (5 bases). V lost 3 bases, J lost 2 bases, and 10 bases lay in between. This CDR3 has 14 residues. Germline CDR1 and CDR2: MNHEY and SMNVEV (reference sequence).

The chain has TRBV11-2 and TRBJ2-1, with TRBD2 as a possible D gene (8 bases). V was shortened by 3 bases and J by 10 bases, with 19 bases between the two germline ends. This CDR3 contains 15 residues. Germline CDR1 SGHAT, CDR2 FQNNGV. CDR3 DNA: TGTGCCAGCAGCTTTATAGCGGGACAGCCTGGCGAGCAGTTCTTC. It yields the protein CASSFIAGQPGEQFF.

This clonotype occurred many times. The V gene is TRBV5-1, the J gene TRBJ2-1; D ambiguous. With 0 bases removed from V and 7 bases from J, the gap between germline ends came to 2 bases. The CDR3 runs 11 residues. Germline V CDR1 and CDR2: SGHRS, YFSETQ. For the CDR3, the DNA is TGCGCCAGCAGCTTGGAAAATGAGCAGTTCTTC. This sequence encodes CASSLENEQFF. The variable domain in full, completed from reference TRBV5-1 and TRBJ2-1, reads KAGVTQTPRYLIKTRGQQVTLSCSPISGHRSVSWYQQTPGQGLQFLFEYFSETQRNKGNFPGRFSGRQFSNSRSEMNVSTLELGDSALYLCASSLENEQFFGPGTRLTVL.

This clonotype has a count of ten or more. V is TRBV5-1 and J is TRBJ2-7; TRBD1 might be the D (7 bases). This CDR3 spans 15 amino acids. Per the germline V gene, CDR1 is SGHRS and CDR2 is YFSETQ. V lost 4 bases, J lost 5 bases, and 19 bases lay in between. The CDR3 spells CASSPQGGATDEQYF. CDR3 DNA: TGCGCCAGCAGCCCCCAGGGGGGAGCTACAGACGAGCAGTACTTC.

V is TRBV28 and J is TRBJ2-7, with 7 nucleotides matching TRBD2. Germline CDR1 MDHEN, CDR2 SYDVKM. With V trimmed by 6 bases and J by 12 bases, 14 bases remained unmatched. The CDR3 is 13 amino acids. In nucleotides, the CDR3 is TGTGCCAGCAGAACCGGGACTACCTACGAGACGTACTTC. Its protein is CASRTGTTYETYF.

There are many counts of this clonotype. V gene TRBV7-2 combines with J gene TRBJ1-3; D is ambiguous. Looked up from germline, CDR1 is SGHTA and CDR2 is FQGNSA. The CDR3 is 17 amino acids. Trimming removed 5 bases from V and 0 bases from J, with 17 bases in between. Here the CDR3 DNA reads TGTGCCAGCAGCCCCCCCACTTATTTGAGCTCTGGAAACACCATATATTTT. Translated: CASSPPTYLSSGNTIYF. Filled out from reference TRBV7-2 and TRBJ1-3, the complete variable domain reads GAGVSQSPSNKVTEKGKDVELRCDPISGHTALYWYRQSLGQGLEFLIYFQGNSAPDKSGLPSDRFSAERTGGSVSTLTIQRTQQEDSAVYLCASSPPTYLSSGNTIYFGEGSWLTVV.

At least ten counts were recorded for this clonotype. V gene TRBV12-3 or TRBV12-4 combines with J gene TRBJ2-3, with D tentatively TRBD1 (6 bases). V shed 3 bases and J shed 3 bases, with 10 bases lying between them. The length of the CDR3 is 14 residues. CDR3 nucleotide sequence: TGTGCCAGCAGTTTTACCCAGGGGACAGATACGCAGTATTTT. It is translated as CASSFTQGTDTQYF.

This clonotype was observed at least ten times. V gene TRBV5-1 combines with J gene TRBJ2-3; no definite D call. With 0 bases removed from V and 1 base from J, the gap between germline ends came to 12 bases. Germline V gene data show CDR1 as SGHRS and CDR2 as YFSETQ. CDR3 length: 16 amino acids. The CDR3 DNA reads TGCGCCAGCAGCTTGGATGTAGCTTTTGGCACAGATACGCAGTATTTT. Translating it yields CASSLDVAFGTDTQYF.

This clonotype was detected ten times or more. CDR3 region: CASGASGNTGELFF. For the CDR3, the DNA is TGTGCCAGTGGGGCTAGCGGTAACACCGGGGAGCTGTTTTTT. J is TRBJ2-2 and V is TRBV7-2; the match to TRBD2 covers 7 bases. The ends lost 9 bases at V and 2 bases at J; junction bases unmatched: 6. Germline CDR1 and CDR2: SGHTA and FQGNSA. The length of the CDR3 is 14 residues. The full variable domain, its missing parts supplied by reference TRBV7-2 and TRBJ2-2, is GAGVSQSPSNKVTEKGKDVELRCDPISGHTALYWYRQSLGQGLEFLIYFQGNSAPDKSGLPSDRFSAERTGGSVSTLTIQRTQQEDSAVYLCASGASGNTGELFFGEGSRLTVL.

This clonotype appeared many times. The chain uses TRBV10-3 and TRBJ1-1, with unresolved D. CDR1 and CDR2 (germline): ENHRY, SYGVKD. The CDR3 contains 15 residues. The V end lost 0 bases, the J end lost 1 base, and 9 bases lay between the germline ends. The CDR3 sequence is CAISESVSPNTEAFF. The CDR3 region has the DNA TGTGCCATCAGTGAGTCTGTCAGCCCGAACACTGAAGCTTTCTTT.

This rearrangement joins TRBV6-5 to TRBJ2-7; D might be TRBD2 (5 bases). Germline-derived CDR1 and CDR2 are MNHEY and SVGAGI. The CDR3 runs to 12 residues. Between the trimmed V and J ends, which lost 6 bases and 7 bases, there was a span of 13 bases. The CDR3 reads CASREELGEQYF. In DNA form, the CDR3 reads TGTGCCAGCAGGGAGGAGCTGGGGGAGCAGTACTTC.

This clonotype was seen many times. The rearrangement joins TRBV3-1 to TRBJ1-2; no clear D. Between the trimmed V and J ends, which lost 0 bases and 6 bases, there was a span of 8 bases. From germline, CDR1 is LGHDT and CDR2 YNNKEL (reference sequence). The CDR3 sequence is 13 residues long. The CDR3 DNA reads as TGTGCCAGCAGCCAAGAGACCGGGGATGGCTACACCTTC. This sequence encodes CASSQETGDGYTF.

This clonotype was seen many times. At one of its ends the junction is not consistent with the germline gene, which may arise from a read error. This chain joins TRBV7-7 and TRBJ2-5; TRBD1 is a possible D gene (6 bases). The CDR3 has 15 amino acids. Germline V gene sequence: CDR1 SSHAT, CDR2 FNYEAQ (reference sequence). The CDR3 nucleotides read TGTGCTAGCAGCTTAGGACCCAGGGGACAAGAGACCCAGTACTTC. Translation: CASSLGPRGQETQYF.

This clonotype was seen many times. The chain employs TRBV5-1 and TRBJ2-1; D is uncertain. CDR1 and CDR2 (germline): SGHRS, YFSETQ. CDR3 length: 15 amino acids. Trimming took off 4 bases at V and 0 bases at J, with 11 bases between the two ends. The CDR3 loop is CASSPEHSSYNEQFF. In DNA, the CDR3 is TGCGCCAGCAGCCCCGAGCACAGCTCCTACAATGAGCAGTTCTTC.

This clonotype was observed many times. This chain connects TRBV3-1 to TRBJ2-1; D perhaps matches TRBD2 (5 bases). The CDR3 spans 15 residues. CDR1 is LGHDT and CDR2 is YNNKEL in the germline V gene (reference sequence). The V end was cut by 2 bases, the J end by 4 bases, with 12 bases between. CDR3 protein: CASSQFAGQYNEQFF. The CDR3 coding sequence is TGTGCCAGCAGCCAATTCGCGGGTCAATACAATGAGCAGTTCTTC.

This clonotype was counted at least ten times. The V and J genes are TRBV20-1 and TRBJ2-7; 9 bases agree with TRBD1. Germline CDR1 and CDR2: DFQATT and SNEGSKA (reference sequence). The J segment lost 0 bases and the V segment lost 2 bases, leaving 5 bases of the junction unmatched. CDR3 length: 15 residues. The CDR3 spells CSARPTGGTSYEQYF. DNA for the CDR3: TGCAGTGCTAGACCAACAGGGGGCACCTCCTACGAGCAGTACTTC.

The chain uses TRBV28 and TRBJ2-7; the match to TRBD1 covers 9 bases. Germline V gene lookup returns CDR1 MDHEN and CDR2 SYDVKM. J was trimmed by 3 bases and V by 5 bases; bases with no gene match: 8. CDR3 length: 15 amino acids. As DNA, the CDR3 is TGTGCCAGCAGTAACCGACAGGGGGGGGTCTACGAGCAGTACTTC. The encoded protein is CASSNRQGGVYEQYF.

This clonotype was seen repeatedly, ten times or more. The rearrangement links TRBV12-3 or TRBV12-4 to TRBJ1-2; 8 bases agree with TRBD1. This CDR3 is 15 amino acids long. V shed 2 bases, J shed 0 bases, and the junction held 2 bases outside the gene matches. In DNA form, the CDR3 reads TGTGCCAGCAGTTTAACAGGGGGTTCTAACTATGGCTACACCTTC. Translating it yields CASSLTGGSNYGYTF.

In this sample, this clonotype turned up a few times. The V gene is TRBV6-1, the J gene TRBJ2-2; D unresolved. V lost 3 bases to trimming and J lost 1 base, with 6 bases between them. This CDR3 is built from 14 residues. The germline CDR1 and CDR2 sequences are MNHNS and SASEGT. The DNA for the CDR3 is TGTGCCAGCAGTGAGGGAATGAACACCGGGGAGCTGTTTTTT. Encoded protein: CASSEGMNTGELFF.

The chain carries TRBV27 and TRBJ2-5, with 8 positions matching TRBD1. Trimming removed 9 bases from V and 2 bases from J; junction bases left unmatched: 5. CDR1 is MNHEY, CDR2 SMNVEV, per germline (reference sequence). CDR3 length: 13 amino acids. CDR3 residues: CASARDRQETQYF. The CDR3 DNA is TGTGCCAGTGCAAGGGACAGGCAAGAGACCCAGTACTTC.

This clonotype was observed many times. This rearrangement joins TRBV7-8 to TRBJ2-1; D not certain. The V and J ends lost 5 bases and 5 bases respectively, with 16 bases between them. This CDR3 comprises 15 residues. Germline V gene lookup returns CDR1 SGHVS and CDR2 FQNEAQ. The CDR3 reads CASSRRDSSNNEQFF. The CDR3 DNA sequence: TGTGCCAGCAGCAGGAGAGATTCGAGCAACAATGAGCAGTTCTTC.

The chain has TRBV6-1 and TRBJ2-2; D gene uncertain. From germline, CDR1 is MNHNS and CDR2 SASEGT. Trimming removed 10 bases at V and 3 bases at J, with 3 bases between. The length of the CDR3 is 10 residues. CDR3 sequence reads: CATHTGELFF. The CDR3 DNA reads as TGTGCCACACACACCGGGGAGCTGTTTTTT.

The CDR3 region is CASSYSFRGTYEQYF. In DNA, the CDR3 is TGTGCCAGCAGTTACTCCTTTCGGGGCACCTACGAGCAGTACTTC. The V gene is TRBV6-2 or TRBV6-3, the J gene TRBJ2-7, with D perhaps TRBD1 or TRBD2 (5 bases each). Trimming left V 0 bases short and J 2 bases short, with 11 bases between. This CDR3 comprises 15 residues. Germline V gene data show CDR1 as MNHEY and CDR2 as SVGEGT.

In its sample, this clonotype was seen once. The chain is built from TRBV10-3 and TRBJ1-1, with D maybe TRBD1 (6 bases). Germline-derived CDR1 and CDR2 are ENHRY and SYGVKD. V lost 6 bases, J lost 3 bases, and 11 bases lay in between. The CDR3 has 13 amino acids. The CDR3 sequence: CAISDKGDTEAFF. The CDR3, as DNA: TGTGCCATCAGCGACAAGGGGGACACTGAAGCTTTCTTT.

There are many counts of this clonotype. V usage is TRBV5-1 and J usage is TRBJ2-3; D not certain. CDR1 and CDR2 (germline): SGHRS, YFSETQ. V was shortened by 0 bases and J by 0 bases, with 11 bases between the two germline ends. There are 16 residues in the CDR3. CDR3 in amino acids: CASSLVATASTDTQYF. CDR3 nucleotide sequence: TGCGCCAGCAGCTTGGTGGCAACCGCTAGCACAGATACGCAGTATTTT.

This clonotype was counted ten times or more. This rearrangement joins TRBV12-3 or TRBV12-4 to TRBJ2-2; TRBD1 matches at 7 bases. J gave up 5 bases and V 5 bases, and 8 bases lay outside the gene matches. The CDR3 covers 15 residues. The CDR3 bases are TGTGCCAGCAGTCTCGACAGGGAATGGACCGGGGAGCTGTTTTTT. Residues: CASSLDREWTGELFF.

This clonotype was detected many times. The rearrangement joins TRBV20-1 to TRBJ2-7; 7 nucleotides align to TRBD1. Trimming at V came to 6 bases and at J to 0 bases, leaving 5 bases not matched to a gene. The CDR3 spans 13 residues. Germline V gene lookup returns CDR1 DFQATT and CDR2 SNEGSKA (reference sequence). The CDR3 loop reads CSANRGRSYEQYF. CDR3 sequence (DNA): TGCAGTGCCAACAGGGGACGCTCCTACGAGCAGTACTTC.